One and the same sample provided the 13 T cell receptor beta chains below, sequenced in a study of T-cell memory formation after mild COVID-19. TCRdb processed the 5' RACE reads anew with MiXCR; each CDR3 protein has one entry. Among roughly 130,000 distinct CDR3 sequences, 17% were seen once, and the ten largest hold 4% to 6%. The sequencing input was PBMCs or a T cell subset sorted from them (not recorded which). The source is a man aged 18 to 30 who had mild COVID-19 (a few samples of this study predate the infection). Cell type and time point are not known.

The chain is built from TRBV6-2 or TRBV6-3 and TRBJ2-7; TRBD2 might be the D (6 bases). Between the trimmed V and J ends, which lost 3 bases and 0 bases, there was a span of 9 bases. The CDR3 extends over 14 amino acids. Per germline, CDR1 MNHEY and CDR2 SVGEGT. The CDR3 region is CASSYYGGSYEQYF. The CDR3 nucleotides are TGTGCCAGCAGTTATTACGGGGGCTCCTACGAGCAGTACTTC.

The V gene is TRBV7-9, the J gene TRBJ2-5; maybe TRBD2 (5 bases). The CDR3 length is 15 residues. V was trimmed by 2 bases and J by 2 bases, leaving 12 bases between them. Germline CDR1 and CDR2: SEHNR and FQNEAQ (reference sequence). The CDR3 region is CASSLSRGPQETQYF. CDR3 coding DNA: TGTGCCAGCAGCTTATCCCGAGGGCCACAAGAGACCCAGTACTTC.

V is TRBV10-3 and J is TRBJ2-5; possibly TRBD1 or TRBD2 for D (5 bases each). Trimming took off 7 bases at V and 5 bases at J, with 14 bases between the two ends. The CDR3 length is 13 residues. From germline, CDR1 is ENHRY and CDR2 SYGVKD. Written as DNA, the CDR3 is TGTGCCATCAATCGGGACCCCATGGAGACCCAGTACTTC. Its translation is CAINRDPMETQYF.

The chain is built from TRBV10-3 and TRBJ1-2; D call uncertain. The CDR3 has 18 residues. Germline V CDR1 and CDR2: ENHRY, SYGVKD. The V end lost 4 bases, the J end lost 0 bases, and 21 bases lay between the germline ends. The CDR3, as DNA: TGTGCCATCAGTGTGGTAACAGCCAGGTCGGTTACTAACTATGGCTACACCTTC. The encoded protein is CAISVVTARSVTNYGYTF.

The chain is built from TRBV12-3 or TRBV12-4 and TRBJ1-2, with D unclear. V was pared by 6 bases and J by 1 base, with 6 bases between. The CDR3 contains 12 residues. This CDR3 reads CASSQNNYGYTF. Here the CDR3 DNA reads TGTGCCAGCAGCCAAAATAACTATGGCTACACCTTC.

The J gene is TRBJ2-7, the V gene TRBV5-1, with TRBD1 as a possible D gene (6 bases). This CDR3 contains 14 residues. In germline, CDR1 is SGHRS, CDR2 YFSETQ. Trimming left V 5 bases short and J 3 bases short, with 15 bases between. Here the CDR3 reads CASRTRSRGYEQYF. DNA of the CDR3: TGCGCCAGCAGGACCAGGTCCAGGGGCTACGAGCAGTACTTC. The whole variable domain, remainder taken from reference TRBV5-1 and TRBJ2-7, is KAGVTQTPRYLIKTRGQQVTLSCSPISGHRSVSWYQQTPGQGLQFLFEYFSETQRNKGNFPGRFSGRQFSNSRSEMNVSTLELGDSALYLCASRTRSRGYEQYFGPGTRLTVT.

The table lists this clonotype with a few counts. V usage is TRBV20-1 and J usage is TRBJ1-1, with 8 bases fitting TRBD1. The CDR3 is 13 amino acids. Germline-derived CDR1 and CDR2 are DFQATT and SNEGSKA (reference sequence). Trimming at V came to 2 bases and at J to 6 bases, leaving 5 bases not matched to a gene. DNA of the CDR3: TGCAGTGCTAGACGTGACAGGGGCCCTGAAGCTTTCTTT. This gives the protein CSARRDRGPEAFF.

Only a few counts were recorded for this clonotype. J is TRBJ2-5 and V is TRBV28, with D possibly TRBD2 on 7 matching bases. Per germline, CDR1 MDHEN and CDR2 SYDVKM. The CDR3 spans 14 residues. V lost 6 bases, J lost 5 bases, and 16 bases lay in between. CDR3 coding DNA: TGTGCCAGCAGATTAACGGGGGGCCATGAGACCCAGTACTTC. This gives the protein CASRLTGGHETQYF.

Worth noting for this clonotype: The junction and the germline gene differ at one end; a read error may be behind it. This chain connects TRBV6-2 or TRBV6-3 to TRBJ1-2, with D perhaps matching TRBD1 (5 bases). Germline-derived CDR1 and CDR2 are MNHEY and SVGEGT. The CDR3 length is 13 residues. CDR3 coding DNA: TGTGCCAGCAGATACTACAGGACGGAAGGCTACACCTTC. Its translation: CASRYYRTEGYTF.

This clonotype has a handful of counts. The chain recombines TRBV21-1 with TRBJ1-3; the DNA was not compared with TRBD1, the D call given in the table. TRBV21-1 is a documented pseudogene. The CDR3 runs to 16 residues. CDR3 sequence: CASSNRTGYTGNTIYF. Written as DNA, the CDR3 is TGTGCCAGCAGCAATCGGACAGGGTATACTGGAAACACCATATATTTT.

This clonotype was detected a few times. The gene calls are TRBV12-5 and TRBJ2-7; no reliable D call. Trimming removed 1 base from V and 6 bases from J, with 4 bases in between. This CDR3 comprises 11 residues. CDR1 and CDR2 (germline): LGHNT, FRNRAP. The CDR3, as DNA: TGTGCTAGTGGTTTGGAGGCCGAGCAGTACTTC. Its protein is CASGLEAEQYF.

This clonotype has a count of ten or more. The gene calls are TRBV20-1 and TRBJ2-1, with 9 bases that match TRBD2. V lost 1 base to trimming and J lost 2 bases; unmatched junction nucleotides: 6. CDR3 size: 16 residues. The germline V gene has CDR1 DFQATT and CDR2 SNEGSKA (reference sequence). DNA for the CDR3: TGCAGTGCTAGAGGTTCTAGCGGGGAGACCTACAATGAGCAGTTCTTC. It translates to CSARGSSGETYNEQFF.

The chain combines TRBV6-5 with TRBJ1-3, with D hard to call. Germline assignment: CDR1 MNHEY and CDR2 SVGAGI. Trimming took off 4 bases at V and 2 bases at J, with 12 bases between the two ends. This CDR3 comprises 15 residues. The CDR3 here is CASSSSTSTGNTIYF. Here the CDR3 DNA reads TGTGCCAGCAGTTCTAGCACGTCGACTGGAAACACCATATATTTT.